The 25 T cell receptor beta chains presented below share a single source sample, sequenced in a study of cytomegalovirus exposure and HLA in healthy donors. Use of 60 Vbeta and 13 Jbeta primers characterized the PCR. Only in-frame clones appear in the TCRdb table, and some are missing; sequencing was by immunoSEQ multiplex PCR. Its clone listing holds about 100,000 clones. Sequenced material: PBMCs. The source is a girl aged 5-17 years in good health and CMV-seropositive.

The J gene is TRBJ2-7, the V gene TRBV28; D is perhaps TRBD1 (5 bases). V was trimmed by 8 bases and J by 1 base, leaving 21 bases between them. CDR3 length: 16 residues. The germline gives CDR1 MDHEN, CDR2 SYDVKM. The chain's CDR3 is CASPVGRAGGSYEQYV. The CDR3 coding sequence is TGTGCCAGCCCAGTGGGGCGTGCAGGTGGTTCCTACGAGCAGTACGTC.

This chain joins TRBV29-1 and TRBJ2-5, with TRBD1 matching 7 bases. Germline trimming cut 6 bases from V and 4 bases from J; bases unmatched to any gene: 14. The CDR3 extends over 15 amino acids. CDR1 is SQVTM and CDR2 is ANQGSEA in the germline V gene. The CDR3 nucleotides read TGCAGCGTGCTTTTCCGGGAAAGGGGGCCAGAGACCCAGTACTTC. Its translation is CSVLFRERGPETQYF.

The chain links TRBV14 to TRBJ2-2, with 9 nucleotides matching TRBD1. After removal of 4 bases from V and 4 bases from J, the junction contained 4 bases not matched to a gene. Germline CDR1 is SGHDN and CDR2 is FVKESK. The CDR3 loop spans 15 amino acids. The CDR3 reads CASSRHRGRTGELFF. The CDR3 region has the DNA TGTGCCAGCAGCCGCCACAGGGGGCGCACCGGGGAGCTGTTTTTT. Filled out from reference TRBV14 and TRBJ2-2, the complete variable domain reads EAGVTQFPSHSVIEKGQTVTLRCDPISGHDNLYWYRRVMGKEIKFLLHFVKESKQDESGMPNNRFLAERTGGTYSTLKVQPAELEDSGVYFCASSRHRGRTGELFFGEGSRLTVL.

The V call is TRBV5-6, the J call TRBJ2-2; 9 bases are shared with TRBD1. Germline loops: CDR1 SGHDT, CDR2 YYEEEE. V lost 8 bases, J lost 6 bases, and 8 bases stayed unmatched. The CDR3 totals 14 residues. The CDR3 coding sequence is TGTGCCAGTTCGGGACAGGGATACCCCGGGGAGCTGTTTTTT. Translated, it gives CASSGQGYPGELFF.

The chain has TRBV6-6 and TRBJ2-5; a possible D gene is TRBD2 (6 bases). Trimming stripped 6 bases from V and 2 bases from J, with 10 bases between. The CDR3 sequence is 13 residues long. CDR1 and CDR2 from the germline V gene are MNHNY and SVGAGI (reference sequence). The CDR3 region is CASSTGRQETQYF. In nucleotides, the CDR3 is TGTGCCAGCAGCACCGGGAGACAAGAGACCCAGTACTTC.

This rearrangement joins TRBV6-5 to TRBJ1-3, with D unresolved. CDR1 MNHEY and CDR2 SVGAGI come from the germline V gene. There are 13 residues in the CDR3. V shed 8 bases and J shed 0 bases, with 8 bases lying between them. For the CDR3, the DNA is TGTGCCAGCGGGAGTAACTCTGGAAACACCATATATTTT. Protein sequence: CASGSNSGNTIYF.

V and J are TRBV7-2 and TRBJ1-6, with 9 positions matching TRBD1. CDR3 length: 16 residues. V lost 5 bases and J lost 7; bases outside the gene matches: 9. CDR1 is SGHTA and CDR2 is FQGNSA in the germline V gene. CDR3 sequence reads: CASSRAPGQGNSPLHF. CDR3 bases: TGTGCCAGCAGCAGAGCTCCGGGACAGGGCAATTCACCCCTCCACTTT.

The chain uses TRBV5-6 and TRBJ2-3; 7 positions agree with TRBD1. CDR1 is SGHDT and CDR2 is YYEEEE in the germline V gene. V dropped 4 bases and J dropped 0; count of bases not matched to a gene: 5. The CDR3 is 15 amino acids. This chain's CDR3 is CASSRGQDSTDTQYF. CDR3 bases: TGTGCCAGCAGCCGTGGACAGGACAGCACAGATACGCAGTATTTT.

This chain joins TRBV19 and TRBJ1-2; a weak D match, TRBD1 (6 bases). With 9 bases removed from V and 8 bases from J, the gap between germline ends came to 13 bases. Germline V gives CDR1 LNHDA, CDR2 SQIVND (reference sequence). There are 11 residues in the CDR3. CDR3 DNA sequence: TGTGCCAGCACGACAGGTGCGGGCTACACCTTC. This translates into CASTTGAGYTF.

With regard to this clone: This CDR3 is also generated by other DNA sequences in the sample. This chain connects TRBV19 to TRBJ2-3, with D maybe TRBD1 (5 bases). V was clipped by 2 bases and J by 1 base, with 13 bases between them. Per germline, CDR1 LNHDA and CDR2 SQIVND (reference sequence). This CDR3 has 16 amino acids. The CDR3 reads CASSIWGRVGTDTQYF. CDR3 DNA sequence: TGTGCCAGTAGTATATGGGGCAGGGTTGGCACAGATACGCAGTATTTT.

V is TRBV5-6 and J is TRBJ1-5, with no clear D. V was clipped by 4 bases and J by 0 bases, with 14 bases between them. The CDR3 extends over 16 amino acids. Per germline, CDR1 SGHDT and CDR2 YYEEEE. The CDR3 nucleotides are TGTGCCAGCAGCAAGAATCCGGGGTATAGCAATCAGCCCCAGCATTTT. It encodes CASSKNPGYSNQPQHF.

V usage is TRBV30 and J usage is TRBJ1-3; D perhaps matches TRBD1 (5 bases). Germline loops: CDR1 GTSNPN, CDR2 SVGIG (reference sequence). The CDR3 runs to 19 residues. V lost 4 bases to trimming and J lost 4 bases, with 29 bases between them. CDR3 sequence reads: CAWMRTEGVLGPRGNTIYF. CDR3 bases: TGTGCCTGGATGAGGACCGAAGGGGTTTTGGGCCCTAGGGGAAACACCATATATTTT.

Concerning this clone itself: One junction end disagrees with the germline gene, perhaps due to a read error. V is TRBV4-1 and J is TRBJ1-1, with D possibly matching TRBD1 (5 bases). Looked up from germline, CDR1 is MGHRA and CDR2 is YSYEKL. This CDR3 is built from 15 residues. The CDR3 protein is CASSQDSAEDTEDFF. Here the CDR3 DNA reads TGCGCCAGCAGCCAAGATTCCGCAGAGGACACTGAAGATTTCTTT.

The V and J genes are TRBV30 and TRBJ1-1; D not certain. The CDR3 is 13 residues long. The V gene lost 4 bases and the J gene lost 4 bases, with 13 bases spanning the gap. Germline CDR1 GTSNPN, CDR2 SVGIG (reference sequence). Here the CDR3 DNA reads TGTGCCTGGACGAAAACGGAGGGCACTGAAGCTTTCTTT. Protein sequence: CAWTKTEGTEAFF.

V and J are TRBV7-2 and TRBJ1-5; D not resolved. The V and J ends lost 5 bases and 2 bases respectively, with 10 bases between them. The CDR3 has 14 amino acids. CDR1 is SGHTA, CDR2 FQGNSA, per germline. The CDR3 sequence is CASSPVSGNQPQHF. For the CDR3, the DNA is TGTGCCAGCAGCCCTGTCTCGGGCAATCAGCCCCAGCATTTT.

This rearrangement joins TRBV18 to TRBJ1-3; TRBD1 is a possible D gene (5 bases). Trimming pared 0 bases from V and 8 bases from J, leaving 11 bases between. The CDR3 contains 14 residues. Germline CDR1 is KGHSH and CDR2 is LQKENI. CDR3 sequence reads: CASSPPTRADTIYF. DNA for the CDR3: TGTGCCAGCTCACCACCGACCAGGGCGGACACCATATATTTT.

This chain links TRBV9 with TRBJ1-1, with no clear D. Trimming took off 3 bases at V and 4 bases at J, with 13 bases between the two ends. The CDR3 loop spans 14 amino acids. The germline V gene encodes CDR1 SGDLS and CDR2 YYNGEE. The CDR3, as DNA: TGTGCCAGCAGCGCTAGCTTGGAGGTCACTGAAGCTTTCTTT. It translates to CASSASLEVTEAFF.

This chain joins TRBV25-1 and TRBJ2-3, with 7 bases matching TRBD2. The germline CDR1 and CDR2 sequences are MGHDK and SYGVNS. Trimming removed 4 bases from V and 4 bases from J; junction bases left unmatched: 11. The CDR3 has 16 residues. CDR3 amino acids: CASSARGERGADTQYF. CDR3 nucleotide sequence: TGTGCCAGCAGTGCCCGGGGTGAGCGGGGAGCAGATACGCAGTATTTT. Full variable domain (remainder filled in from reference TRBV25-1 and TRBJ2-3): EADIYQTPRYLVIGTGKKITLECSQTMGHDKMYWYQQDPGMELHLIHYSYGVNSTEKGDLSSESTVSRIRTEHFPLTLESARPSHTSQYLCASSARGERGADTQYFGPGTRLTVL.

The genes are TRBV4-1 and TRBJ1-1, with TRBD1 matching 7 bases. This CDR3 contains 16 residues. The ends lost 3 bases at V and 4 bases at J; junction bases unmatched: 11. Germline CDR1 is MGHRA and CDR2 is YSYEKL. The CDR3 DNA follows: TGCGCCAGCAGCCAGGCAGGGGGGAGCTTTCGCACTGAAGCTTTCTTT. Amino acids: CASSQAGGSFRTEAFF.

The chain employs TRBV6-1 and TRBJ2-1; D may be TRBD2 (5 bases). The CDR3 runs to 15 residues. Germline-derived CDR1 and CDR2 are MNHNS and SASEGT. V was clipped by 6 bases and J by 8 bases, with 20 bases between them. CDR3 protein: CASREEMGYGYEQFF. The CDR3 DNA follows: TGTGCCAGCAGGGAGGAAATGGGATATGGTTATGAGCAGTTCTTC.

The rearrangement joins TRBV4-3 to TRBJ1-6; TRBD1 matches 7 bases. With 5 bases clipped from V and 8 bases from J, the junction kept 9 bases outside the gene matches. This CDR3 contains 15 residues. Germline CDR1 and CDR2: LGHNA and YSLEER. CDR3 sequence reads: CASSSAGTADSPLHF. The CDR3, as DNA: TGCGCCAGCAGCTCGGCGGGGACAGCTGATTCACCCCTCCACTTT.

DNA of the CDR3: TGTGCCATCACAGACTCGCCGGTGAACACTGAAGCTTTCTTT. It is translated as CAITDSPVNTEAFF. The chain recombines TRBV10-3 with TRBJ1-1; D is unclear. The germline gives CDR1 ENHRY, CDR2 SYGVKD. The CDR3 consists of 14 residues. Trimming cost V 7 bases and J 0 bases, with 12 bases left between them.

The chain joins TRBV5-1 to TRBJ1-1; D gene ambiguous. CDR1 and CDR2 from the germline V gene are SGHRS and YFSETQ. The CDR3 is made up of 13 amino acids. Trimming took 1 base from V and 0 from J, leaving 4 bases between them. The CDR3 reads CASSLQMNTEAFF. Here the CDR3 DNA reads TGCGCCAGCAGCTTGCAGATGAACACTGAAGCTTTCTTT.

The chain has TRBV9 and TRBJ2-2, with 12 bases identical to TRBD2. In germline, CDR1 is SGDLS, CDR2 YYNGEE. The V segment lost 3 bases and the J segment 8 bases; nucleotides outside the gene matches: 14. The CDR3 spans 18 residues. The CDR3 region is CASSGGPLAGGTAGELFF. CDR3 DNA sequence: TGTGCCAGCAGCGGAGGGCCCCTAGCGGGAGGGACGGCGGGGGAGCTGTTTTTT.

The chain carries TRBV13 and TRBJ2-1; 7 nucleotides match TRBD1. Germline V gene lookup returns CDR1 PRHDT and CDR2 FYEKMQ (reference sequence). The CDR3 sequence is 13 residues long. Trimming removed 5 bases from V and 8 bases from J; junction bases left unmatched: 6. The CDR3 nucleotides read TGTGCCAGCAGCCTCCAGGGGGTCGATGAGCAGTTCTTC. Protein sequence: CASSLQGVDEQFF.